Below, 4 T cell receptor beta chains from the same sample are listed, as sequenced in a study of T cells in Graves' hyperthyroidism and ophthalmopathy. RNA transcripts yielded amplified TCR beta CDR3 regions. HTBI primers were used for first-round RT-PCR of the TCR CDR3. One entry per CDR3 protein, called by TCRdb with MiXCR from the multiplex PCR reads. The data show some 580,000 distinct CDR3 sequences, approximately 16% seen once. The source material was blood. Source of these receptors: a woman aged 40-49 years with Graves' ophthalmopathy.

The chain carries TRBV2 and TRBJ2-3; TRBD1 agrees at 7 bases. The germline gives CDR1 SNHLY, CDR2 FYNNEI. V lost 2 bases, J lost 3 bases, and 5 bases stayed unmatched. The CDR3 consists of 15 residues. CDR3 protein: CASSEQGQPTDTQYF. CDR3 bases: TGTGCCAGCAGTGAACAGGGACAGCCTACAGATACGCAGTATTTT.

This clonotype was counted a few times. The V gene is TRBV7-9, the J gene TRBJ1-2; the D gene is possibly TRBD1 (5 bases). Between the trimmed V and J ends, which lost 8 bases and 2 bases, there was a span of 15 bases. CDR3 length equals 14 residues. Germline V gene lookup returns CDR1 SEHNR and CDR2 FQNEAQ (reference sequence). The CDR3 here is CASGTPGANYGYTF. The CDR3 DNA is TGTGCCAGCGGGACCCCGGGCGCGAACTATGGCTACACCTTC.

In this sample, this clonotype turned up a few times. The chain joins TRBV27 to TRBJ2-2; possibly TRBD1 for D (8 bases). V was trimmed by 5 bases and J by 6 bases, leaving 22 bases between them. The CDR3 sequence is 17 residues long. CDR1 and CDR2 (germline): MNHEY, SMNVEV (reference sequence). CDR3 sequence reads: CASSASRTGRVPGELFF. CDR3 in DNA: TGTGCCAGCAGTGCATCCCGGACAGGGAGGGTACCCGGGGAGCTGTTTTTT.

The rearrangement links TRBV29-1 to TRBJ2-7; D gene uncertain. The CDR3 is 11 residues long. Trimming removed 5 bases at V and 3 bases at J, with 8 bases between. Germline assignment: CDR1 SQVTM and CDR2 ANQGSEA. CDR3 residues: CSVRDGYEQYF. CDR3 in DNA: TGCAGCGTTCGCGACGGCTACGAGCAGTACTTC.